A single sample gave rise to the 19 T cell receptor beta chains below, sequenced in a study of cytomegalovirus exposure and HLA in healthy donors. With 60 Vbeta and 13 Jbeta primers, the PCR was carried out. Assay: immunoSEQ multiplex PCR; the TCRdb copy retains only in-frame clones and omits some. The table includes 110,000 to 150,000 clones, around 72% detected once. Material: PBMCs. Receptors originate from a woman aged 35 to 49 in good health and CMV-seronegative.

The V and J genes are TRBV29-1 and TRBJ2-1; D is undetermined. V lost 0 bases and J 0 bases, leaving 12 bases between the germline ends. Per the germline V gene, CDR1 is SQVTM and CDR2 is ANQGSEA. The CDR3 is 16 amino acids. The CDR3 loop reads CSVEDTAADSYNEQFF. The CDR3 coding sequence is TGCAGCGTTGAAGATACTGCGGCGGACTCCTACAATGAGCAGTTCTTC.

The chain couples TRBV7-2 to TRBJ2-1; D uncertain. Germline V gene data show CDR1 as SGHTA and CDR2 as FQGNSA. The CDR3 runs 16 residues. V lost 3 bases and J lost 8, with 20 bases in between. CDR3 bases: TGTGCCAGCAGCTTTCAAGGAACCGACTCGGTCGATGAGCAGTTCTTC. This encodes CASSFQGTDSVDEQFF.

This clone was counted once. Compared with germline, one end of the junction differs, possibly owing to a read error. The rearrangement uses TRBV5-4 and TRBJ1-4; D is possibly TRBD1 (5 bases). This CDR3 has 14 amino acids. Germline V gene lookup returns CDR1 SGHNT and CDR2 YYREEE (reference sequence). The DNA for the CDR3 is TGTGCCAGCAGCCACCAGGGCACTACTGAAAAACTGTTTTTT. It translates to CASSHQGTTEKLFF.

CDR3 nucleotide sequence: TGTGCCAGCAGCTTGTCATTGAGGGGGACAGCCCCTAGGGGCTACACCTTC. Its protein product is CASSLSLRGTAPRGYTF. The chain carries TRBV5-7 and TRBJ1-2; 7 nucleotides align to TRBD1. TRBV5-7 falls under the ORF class, with uncertain function. V shed 1 base and J 8 bases; nucleotides not matched to a gene: 17. The CDR3 is 17 amino acids.

The rearrangement links TRBV2 to TRBJ2-5; unclear D gene. The CDR3 consists of 14 residues. CDR1 is SNHLY, CDR2 FYNNEI, per germline. The V and J ends lost 8 bases and 0 bases respectively, with 13 bases between them. This CDR3 reads CASDHRAYQETQYF. CDR3 bases: TGTGCCAGCGACCATAGAGCGTACCAAGAGACCCAGTACTTC.

The CDR3 nucleotides read TGTGCCAGCAGCTTAGATCAGGGGCTCGACACTGAAGCTTTCTTT. This encodes CASSLDQGLDTEAFF. This chain joins TRBV4-2 and TRBJ1-1; TRBD1 might be the D (6 bases). V was shortened by 5 bases and J by 3 bases, with 16 bases between the two germline ends. This CDR3 contains 15 residues. Looked up from germline, CDR1 is LGHNA and CDR2 is YNFKEQ.

V and J are TRBV15 and TRBJ1-2; D possibly corresponds to TRBD1 (6 bases). V was trimmed by 6 bases and J by 2 bases, leaving 10 bases between them. Germline V gene sequence: CDR1 LNHNV, CDR2 YYDKDF (reference sequence). The CDR3 has 13 amino acids. The CDR3 DNA is TGTGCCACCAGTGCAGGGGTCAACTATGGCTACACCTTC. Translation: CATSAGVNYGYTF.

The chain carries TRBV9 and TRBJ2-1; TRBD2 matches at 16 bases. With V trimmed by 4 bases and J by 8 bases, 6 bases remained unmatched. Germline values: CDR1 SGDLS, CDR2 YYNGEE. The CDR3 contains 16 residues. The CDR3 DNA is TGTGCCAGCAGCACGGGACTAGCGGGGGGGTATGATGAGCAGTTCTTC. It specifies CASSTGLAGGYDEQFF.

The chain links TRBV14 to TRBJ2-3, with a tentative D call TRBD2 (6 bases). Germline V lookup: CDR1 SGHDN, CDR2 FVKESK. This CDR3 has 16 residues. Trimming stripped 0 bases from V and 4 bases from J, with 14 bases between. The CDR3 reads CASSQDKWWGADTQYF. CDR3 sequence (DNA): TGTGCCAGCAGCCAAGATAAGTGGTGGGGGGCAGATACGCAGTATTTT.

This clone was picked up a small number of times. V usage is TRBV5-1 and J usage is TRBJ1-1, with TRBD1 as a possible D gene (6 bases). The V gene's germline CDR1 is SGHRS and CDR2 YFSETQ. Trimming cost V 4 bases and J 1 base, with 8 bases left between them. CDR3 length: 13 amino acids. The CDR3 here is CASSVDRNTEAFF. The CDR3 DNA reads TGCGCCAGCAGCGTGGACAGGAACACTGAAGCTTTCTTT.

The chain couples TRBV7-2 to TRBJ1-2, with unresolved D. V lost 6 bases, J lost 1 base, and 9 bases lay in between. Germline V gives CDR1 SGHTA, CDR2 FQGNSA. The CDR3 runs to 13 residues. The chain's CDR3 is CASSESRNYGYTF. In DNA form, the CDR3 reads TGTGCCAGCAGTGAGAGCCGTAACTATGGCTACACCTTC.

This clone came up a few times. The chain carries TRBV5-1 and TRBJ2-7, with 7 bases lining up with TRBD2. Germline loops: CDR1 SGHRS, CDR2 YFSETQ. V lost 4 bases to trimming and J lost 3 bases; unmatched junction nucleotides: 4. The CDR3 sequence is 13 residues long. Here the CDR3 reads CASSLTSLYEQYV. The CDR3 DNA sequence: TGCGCCAGCAGCCTGACTAGCCTCTACGAGCAGTACGTC.

This clone occurred a few times. The rearrangement joins TRBV28 to TRBJ2-7, with D tentatively TRBD1 (6 bases). Germline V CDR1 and CDR2: MDHEN, SYDVKM. The CDR3 length is 12 residues. Trimming took off 5 bases at V and 7 bases at J, with 12 bases between the two ends. The CDR3 loop reads CASSLTGYEQYV. CDR3 DNA: TGTGCCAGCAGTCTAACAGGGTATGAGCAGTACGTC.

The V call is TRBV9, the J call TRBJ1-1; the D gene is possibly TRBD1 (6 bases). The V gene lost 3 bases and the J gene lost 0 bases, with 6 bases spanning the gap. CDR1 and CDR2 from the germline V gene are SGDLS and YYNGEE. The CDR3 extends over 13 amino acids. CDR3 in amino acids: CASSGTVNTEAFF. The CDR3 region has the DNA TGTGCCAGCAGCGGGACAGTGAACACTGAAGCTTTCTTT.

This chain connects TRBV19 to TRBJ2-3; no definite D call. CDR1 and CDR2 (germline): LNHDA, SQIVND (reference sequence). V was trimmed by 7 bases and J by 8 bases, leaving 10 bases between them. The CDR3 has 11 residues. The CDR3 loop is CASKTGSTQYF. CDR3 in DNA: TGTGCCAGTAAGACGGGTAGTACGCAGTATTTT.

The V call is TRBV29-1, the J call TRBJ2-7; TRBD1 might be the D (5 bases). The V gene lost 7 bases and the J gene lost 5 bases, with 12 bases spanning the gap. The CDR3 length is 11 residues. Germline-derived CDR1 and CDR2 are SQVTM and ANQGSEA. The CDR3 spells CSGSDSHEQYF. In DNA form, the CDR3 reads TGCAGCGGGTCAGACAGTCACGAGCAGTACTTC.

The V gene is TRBV28, the J gene TRBJ1-2; TRBD1 matches at 9 bases. Germline loops: CDR1 MDHEN, CDR2 SYDVKM. CDR3 length equals 13 residues. V shed 7 bases, J shed 6 bases, and the junction held 6 bases outside the gene matches. The CDR3 region is CASTRTGANGYTF. In DNA, the CDR3 is TGTGCCAGCACCCGGACAGGGGCGAATGGCTACACCTTC.

The chain employs TRBV4-2 and TRBJ2-2; weak D call: TRBD1 (6 bases). The CDR3 covers 17 residues. Trimming took off 1 base at V and 1 base at J, with 13 bases between the two ends. Germline V gene data show CDR1 as LGHNA and CDR2 as YNFKEQ. The CDR3 loop is CASSQGIPGVNTGELFF. CDR3 bases: TGTGCCAGCAGCCAAGGCATTCCAGGGGTGAACACCGGGGAGCTGTTTTTT.

V is TRBV5-5 and J is TRBJ2-2, with 10 nucleotides matching TRBD1. There are 18 residues in the CDR3. With V trimmed by 2 bases and J by 7 bases, 14 bases remained unmatched. Germline V CDR1 and CDR2: SGHKS, YYEKEE (reference sequence). Here the CDR3 DNA reads TGTGCCAGCAGCTTAAAGAGTCCCGGGACAGGGGTTGTCGGGGAGCTGTTTTTT. Its translation is CASSLKSPGTGVVGELFF.